Listed below are T cell receptor beta chains from one sample, sequenced in a study of blood T cells in healthy people across ages. TCRdb reprocessed the 5' RACE reads via MiXCR and lists one record per CDR3 protein. In the table there are about 1.4 million distinct CDR3 sequences, approximately 60% of which are singletons. The sample consisted of blood. The origin of the receptors is a young man in good health. CDR3s include the opening cysteine and the closing phenylalanine or tryptophan. Size values are once, few and many counts, or a class for expanded clones, and some rows have none.

TRBJ2-7	few	TRBV2	CASSGDRVWEQYF
TRBJ2-3	NA	TRBV10-3	CAIRDSGGVKDTQYF
TRBJ2-5	few	TRBV7-9	CASSFRTLQETQYF
TRBJ2-4	NA	TRBV5-1	CASSLGGRAGVSEQYF
TRBJ1-2	NA	TRBV20-1	CSAPTPPGTANYGYTF
TRBJ1-1	once	TRBV10-2	CASSGLKNTEAFF
TRBJ1-1	few	TRBV27	CASSLYQPNTEAFF
NA	NA	TRBV20-1	CSARSRAASRETQYF
TRBJ2-3	NA	TRBV7-2	CASSALADTQYF
TRBJ2-7	few	TRBV27	CASSLIRVADSYEQYF
TRBJ2-1	NA	TRBV29-1	CSADGYNEQFF
TRBJ2-3	NA	TRBV27	CASTFQRTTDTQYF
TRBJ2-7	few	TRBV20-1	CSARHPEGSEPYEQYF
TRBJ2-2	few	TRBV11-2	CASSLLAGAYTGELFF
TRBJ2-1	NA	TRBV5-1	CASSARQGTGNEQFF
TRBJ1-5	NA	TRBV6-5	CASRSGGQPQHF
TRBJ2-1	NA	TRBV15	CATRGQDGSYNEQFF
TRBJ2-7	NA	TRBV10-2	CASSDDLSGGIYEQYF
TRBJ2-7	NA	TRBV4-1	CASSPQGITSVYHEQYF
TRBJ2-5	NA	TRBV4-2	CASSPGDYAQETQYF
TRBJ2-1	NA	TRBV6-1	CASSELTGEHNEQFF
TRBJ2-1	few	TRBV20-1	CSARDTSGWYNEQFF
TRBJ2-7	once	TRBV11-2	CASSPRQETYEQYF
TRBJ2-7	NA	TRBV7-2	CASSLAPPVYSSYEQYF
TRBJ1-2	NA	TRBV2	CASSDRGRGAYYGYTF
TRBJ2-1	NA	TRBV10-3	CAISDRAANEQFF
TRBJ1-1	NA	TRBV6-2/TRBV6-3	CASSHIAMNTEAFF
TRBJ2-5	NA	TRBV5-1	CASSLLSGSAETQYF
TRBJ1-3	NA	TRBV12-3/TRBV12-4	CARIIPGNPRENTIYF
TRBJ1-1	NA	TRBV20-1	CSAADRETEAFF
TRBJ1-6	once	TRBV27	CASSQIGDSPLHF
NA	NA	TRBV30	CAWSEGWGDYEQYF
TRBJ2-6	NA	TRBV9	CASSEAGTISGANVLTF
TRBJ2-3	few	TRBV10-3	CAISESTGTGRTDTQYF
TRBJ1-1	NA	TRBV6-1	CASSDEGQVDTEAFF
TRBJ2-3	NA	TRBV3-1	CASSPSPAGATDTQYF
TRBJ2-1	NA	TRBV29-1	CSVEGVSRERWEQFF
TRBJ2-7	NA	TRBV12-3/TRBV12-4	CASSMGLAGGWEQYF
TRBJ2-7	NA	TRBV6-5	CASSYSEQYF
TRBJ2-1	NA	TRBV6-1	CASPSEASYNEQFF
NA	NA	TRBV20-1	CSAPVLGETQYF
NA	once	TRBV7-9	CASSFDDFYEQYF
TRBJ2-6	NA	TRBV4-1	CASSQEGQGARGANVLTF
TRBJ1-1	few	TRBV12-3/TRBV12-4	CASNNRVPQAFF
TRBJ2-1	NA	TRBV18	CASSSGVHNEQFF
TRBJ1-2	once	TRBV5-1	CASSLALDHYGYTF
TRBJ2-1	NA	TRBV29-1	CSVEPGSSYNEQFF
TRBJ2-5	NA	TRBV11-2	CASSARLAGKQETQYF
TRBJ2-5	NA	TRBV4-1	CASKGEAGPQETQYF
TRBJ2-5	NA	TRBV24-1	CATSDQTGGGETQYF
TRBJ2-5	NA	TRBV11-2	CASDRGLQETQYF
TRBJ2-1	once	TRBV6-6	CASSRTGTGDRGEQFF
TRBJ2-2	NA	TRBV12-3/TRBV12-4	CASSPQLNTGELFF